This section outlines one T cell receptor beta chain sequence together with its context. The time point here: late sampling 161 to 241 days after vaccination in a few convalescent patients. The PCR-positive dates, March through December 2020, came before the US Alpha, Beta and Delta variants. One entry per CDR3 protein results from TCRdb running MiXCR on the PCR reads. The sample contains approximately 30,000 distinct CDR3 sequences, under 65% of which appear only once. CDR1 and CDR2 from the germline V gene are DFQATT and SNEGSKA (reference sequence). The CDR3 sequence is 14 residues long. V trimming: 0 bases; J trimming: 3 bases; junction bases outside the gene matches: 3. The data are from a study of vaccination and CD4 T cells after COVID-19. Study-wide background: Three convalescent patients underwent sampling at day 14 and then at days 161 to 241 post-vaccination, the study reports.

V usage is TRBV20-1 and J usage is TRBJ2-5; 8 nucleotides align to TRBD1. Sample: CD4+ T cells from blood, taken about 7 months after SARS-CoV-2 vaccination. The sequence was obtained from a human donor who had recovered from COVID-19. The CDR3 DNA is TGCAGTGCTAGAGATTTGACAGGGGAAGAGACCCAGTACTTC. Translating it yields CSARDLTGEETQYF.